What follows is one T cell receptor beta chain and its context. This clone's antigen is unknown. The sample holds no much larger clone one base away, and base qualities are not on file. The record originates from a study of T cells in Graves' hyperthyroidism and ophthalmopathy (dated by TCRdb to the late 2010s). Regarding the research as a whole: Peripheral blood was sampled at the time of initial diagnosis, prior to any treatment. A discovery cohort of roughly 100 patients, about 44 with Graves' ophthalmopathy and 57 with stable Graves' hyperthyroidism, was used to find distinguishing TCR V-J signatures. Prospective prediction of ophthalmopathy was tested in an independent validation cohort of approximately 19 hyperthyroidism patients and some 17 patients who later progressed to ophthalmopathy. The approximately 98 discovery patients were randomly divided into training and test sets at a 7:3 ratio. Thyroid tissue and blood T-cell repertoires from several Graves' hyperthyroidism patients were also compared in the study. Once sampling was done, hyperthyroidism patients were given methimazole at a starting dose of 30 mg daily, whereas ophthalmopathy patients were given high-dose intravenous methylprednisolone. According to the paper, TCR Vbeta CDR3 sequencing was carried out on some 140 peripheral blood samples, which came from some 41 ophthalmopathy, fewer than 80 hyperthyroidism and roughly 17 progressor patients.

The TCR beta CDR3 regions were amplified from the RNA transcripts. The TCR CDR3 was subjected to a first round of RT-PCR using the HTBI primer set and the Qiagen OneStep RT-PCR kit. Libraries were constructed in a second round of multiplex PCR, after which size selection and purification were performed. The libraries were sequenced on an Illumina HiSeq2000 using paired-end 100 bp reads. The original methods were these. Raw data were processed with SOAPnuke, discarding reads with adapters, uncalled bases, mean Phred below 15, or no exact constant-primer or identifier match. High-quality paired reads were merged using COPE v1.2.5, and each unique nucleotide sequence was defined as a clonotype. MiTCR v1.1 was used to align the clonotypes against IMGT TRBV, TRBD and TRBJ reference segments. The analysis was restricted to V-J combinations with a frequency above 0.0001, which together covered about 99% of the repertoires. The TCS score was defined as the ratio of F50 (clonal expansion) to E x V (chaos), calculated using BLOSUM62-based TCRdist between CDR3 peptides within each V-J. Welch's t-statistics and random forest reduced roughly 530 V-J features to roughly 13, which were used in a naive Bayes classifier (R e1071). TCRdb cleaned the public reads at Q25 with fastp, built clones with MiXCR and kept in-frame beta chains. Each CDR3 protein appears once, grouped with its most common genes and DNA. It is TCRdb's table, rather than the study itself, that gives the V and J calls and clone size. This sample comprises about 270,000 distinct CDR3 sequences, less than 30% of them detected only once. The ten biggest clones cover about 30% of the sample.

Hyperthyroidism patients were aged 18 to 65 years and newly diagnosed, with disease duration of less than 2 months. Exclusion was applied to patients with uncontrolled infections, other autoimmune diseases, pregnancy or lactation. Diagnoses were based on clinical symptoms, serum thyroxine and TRAb, thyroid ultrasound and orbital computed tomography. Blood from progressor patients was drawn when they were first diagnosed with hyperthyroidism, before any ophthalmopathy symptoms appeared. Ficoll-Paque density gradient centrifugation was used to isolate PBMCs from about 10 ml of fresh peripheral blood. Progressor patients were first diagnosed with Graves' hyperthyroidism and then developed ophthalmopathy during follow-up. Total RNA was extracted with Trizol reagent, and quality was checked on an Agilent 2100 Bioanalyzer. The germline V gene (reference sequence) gives CDR1 as SGHKS and CDR2 as YYEKEE. The CDR3, cysteine through phenylalanine, is 13 amino acids long. Just the 39-base CDR3 DNA is kept, in frame starting at base 1. Between the V and J ends, shortened by 1 base and 6 bases respectively, the junction contains 11 bases.

The paper's findings and limits, for the study overall: A model built on a 13 V-J signature distinguished ophthalmopathy from stable hyperthyroidism, reaching roughly 88% sensitivity and approximately 81% specificity in cross-validation and 80%/75% in testing. In validation, progression to ophthalmopathy was predicted by the model with roughly 71% sensitivity and 72% to 85% specificity, a median of roughly 6 months before onset. Sample size was not statistically predetermined, and blinding of investigators to group allocation was not performed. Most expanded thyroid clonotypes (frequency above 0.001) were also detected in blood, a finding suggesting that blood repertoires may reflect thyroid immune responses.

This TCR was recovered from a man in his forties or fifties with Graves' hyperthyroidism that later progressed to Graves' ophthalmopathy. The sequenced sample consisted of blood. The chain couples TRBV5-5 to TRBJ2-7; the D gene cannot be resolved reliably. This receptor carries the CDR3 CASSLFSSAEQYF. The sequenced DNA is TGTGCCAGCAGCTTGTTCTCGTCCGCCGAGCAGTACTTC.